The T cell receptor (beta chain) described here comes from a study of quantifying T cell responses using KT2 cells. In the study overall: TCR alpha and beta constant-region primers primed reverse transcription of RNA. Under optimum conditions, T4 ligation efficiency was estimated at more than 8.5%.

An oligo carrying a UMI was ligated to the cDNA 3' end. First-round PCR used about 4 cycles and beta primers RC1.1 and RC1.2 covering TRBC1 and TRBC2. MiXCR, run by TCRdb on the UMI-ligation and nested PCR reads, gives a single entry per CDR3 protein. Altogether approximately 57,000 distinct CDR3 sequences are present, roughly an eighth being singletons, with the ten largest covering around a tenth. The sample is PBMC spiked with counted cells of clone KT2. A range of KT2-to-PBMC ratios was made using fixed PBMC numbers. This clonotype was detected ten times or more. Per germline, CDR1 KGHSH and CDR2 LQKENI. The CDR3 is 15 amino acids. After removal of 1 base from V and 0 bases from J, the junction contained 1 base not matched to a gene.

The V call is TRBV18, the J call TRBJ2-3; 7 bases align to TRBD1. The sequenced sample consisted of PBMCs spiked with cells of the T cell clone KT2. This receptor was taken from a human donor. The CDR3 reads CASSPRGQSTDTQYF. CDR3 nucleotides: TGTGCCAGCTCACCACGGGGACAGAGCACAGATACGCAGTATTTT.